Many counts were recorded for the clone carrying this T cell receptor (beta chain). Its antigen is unknown. This record belongs to a study of T cells in Graves' hyperthyroidism and ophthalmopathy. Overall study context: Peripheral blood was taken when the disease was first diagnosed, before any treatment began. General study findings and limits: The model anticipated ophthalmopathy a median around six months pre-onset. Most thyroid clonotypes expanded above 0.001 were also detected in blood.

Lactation, pregnancy, other autoimmune disease or uncontrolled infection led to exclusion of patients. Amplified TCR beta CDR3 regions came from RNA transcripts. Carried out on the TCR CDR3, a first-round RT-PCR used the HTBI primer set. TCRdb reanalysed the multiplex PCR reads using MiXCR and keeps one entry per CDR3 protein. The sample comprises about 380,000 distinct CDR3 sequences, 15% to 20% of which are singletons, and 40% rests with the top ten. Germline V CDR1 and CDR2: SGHAT, FQNNGV. V was pared by 0 bases and J by 2 bases, with 3 bases between. This CDR3 has 13 amino acids. This chain links TRBV11-2 with TRBJ2-3; no reliable D call. Source material: blood. The sequence derives from a man aged 18-30 years with Graves' ophthalmopathy. CDR3 in amino acids: CASSLDYTDTQYF. The DNA for the CDR3 is TGTGCCAGCAGCTTAGATTACACAGATACGCAGTATTTT.